These 21 T cell receptor beta chains share one sample of origin, sequenced in a study of T-cell reconstitution after alpha-beta-depleted transplantation in children. As it was prepared, the TCRbeta library received unique molecular identifiers. One entry per CDR3 protein, called by TCRdb with MiXCR from the PCR reads. The sample lists 450,000 to 550,000 distinct CDR3 sequences; about an eighth were seen once. The sequences come from PBMCs, mostly from graft donor cells, collected 180 days after TCRalphabeta/CD19-depleted stem cell transplant. The receptors shown here come from a female patient between 2 and 15 years old who had a stem cell transplant for aplastic anemia, so the T cells may come from the graft donor.

The chain links TRBV19 to TRBJ2-2; 11 nucleotides match TRBD2. The V segment lost 7 bases and the J segment 0 bases; nucleotides outside the gene matches: 4. From germline, CDR1 is LNHDA and CDR2 SQIVND (reference sequence). This CDR3 is 16 amino acids long. CDR3 in amino acids: CASIVSGRANTGELFF. CDR3 bases: TGTGCCAGTATCGTTAGCGGGAGGGCGAACACCGGGGAGCTGTTTTTT. The full variable domain, rest sourced from reference TRBV19 and TRBJ2-2, is DGGITQSPKYLFRKEGQNVTLSCEQNLNHDAMYWYRQDPGQGLRLIYYSQIVNDFQKGDIAEGYSVSREKKESFPLTVTSAQKNPTAFYLCASIVSGRANTGELFFGEGSRLTVL.

The chain employs TRBV20-1 and TRBJ2-1, with 9 bases matching TRBD2. Losses at the gene ends were 0 bases for V and 0 bases for J; bases not matched to a gene: 6. The germline CDR1 and CDR2 sequences are DFQATT and SNEGSKA (reference sequence). This CDR3 region has 17 residues. The CDR3 DNA reads TGCAGTGCTAGAGAATGGAGCGGGAGGAGCTCCTACAATGAGCAGTTCTTC. It is translated as CSAREWSGRSSYNEQFF.

This clonotype occurred many times. The chain combines TRBV5-1 with TRBJ2-5; D ambiguous. The CDR3 is made up of 13 amino acids. V lost 6 bases to trimming and J lost 1 base, with 10 bases between them. The germline CDR1 and CDR2 sequences are SGHRS and YFSETQ. The CDR3 spells CASKFGSQETQYF. In DNA, the CDR3 is TGCGCCAGCAAATTCGGAAGCCAAGAGACCCAGTACTTC.

This clonotype was found once. One base away lies a much larger clone, so this may be a sequencing read error. This chain connects TRBV6-5 to TRBJ2-6; maybe TRBD1 (5 bases). The V gene's germline CDR1 is MNHEY and CDR2 SVGAGI. There are 16 residues in the CDR3. Here the CDR3 DNA reads TGTGCCAGCAGTTACTCTCAGCACTCTGGGGCCAACGGCCTGACTTTC. This sequence encodes CASSYSQHSGANGLTF.

V gene TRBV15 combines with J gene TRBJ1-4, with 9 bases that match TRBD1. From germline, CDR1 is LNHNV and CDR2 YYDKDF (reference sequence). V was clipped by 4 bases and J by 7 bases; unmatched bases: 4. The CDR3 is 14 amino acids. In nucleotides, the CDR3 is TGTGCCACCAGCAAACGGACAGGGGCTGAAAAACTGTTTTTT. It codes for CATSKRTGAEKLFF.

This clonotype was seen many times. V is TRBV20-1 and J is TRBJ1-1, with 7 bases identical to TRBD1. The CDR3 is 14 residues long. The germline V gene has CDR1 DFQATT and CDR2 SNEGSKA (reference sequence). After removal of 5 bases from V and 0 bases from J, the junction contained 6 bases not matched to a gene. CDR3 sequence reads: CSAAAGGMNTEAFF. CDR3 nucleotide sequence: TGCAGTGCTGCGGCAGGGGGTATGAACACTGAAGCTTTCTTT.

The sample holds a few counts of this clonotype. V usage is TRBV5-1 and J usage is TRBJ1-6; D not resolved. Germline V gene sequence: CDR1 SGHRS, CDR2 YFSETQ. Trimming cost V 2 bases and J 14 bases, with 14 bases left between them. The CDR3 spans 13 residues. CDR3 region: CASSFQREGTLHF. CDR3 DNA sequence: TGCGCCAGCAGCTTCCAAAGGGAAGGGACCCTCCACTTT.

This clonotype occurred a few times. This chain uses TRBV28 with TRBJ2-2; possible D gene TRBD1, 6 bases. The germline CDR1 and CDR2 sequences are MDHEN and SYDVKM. CDR3 length equals 16 residues. Between the trimmed V and J ends, which lost 3 bases and 6 bases, there was a span of 17 bases. The CDR3 region has the DNA TGTGCCAGCAGTTTTGGGGGCCTCGGGCTCTCCGGGGAGCTGTTTTTT. Translating it yields CASSFGGLGLSGELFF.

The chain couples TRBV10-3 to TRBJ2-4, with D unclear. CDR1 and CDR2 from the germline V gene are ENHRY and SYGVKD. CDR3 length: 12 residues. Trimming pared 10 bases from V and 5 bases from J, leaving 12 bases between. The CDR3 bases are TGTGCCACTGCGACCCAGGAAAACATTCAGTACTTC. It codes for CATATQENIQYF.

This clonotype was counted at least ten times. The V call is TRBV20-1, the J call TRBJ2-3; 9 bases match TRBD2. The CDR3 spans 14 residues. V lost 5 bases and J lost 4; bases outside the gene matches: 7. Germline loops: CDR1 DFQATT, CDR2 SNEGSKA (reference sequence). CDR3 DNA: TGCAGTGCTCCCAGGACTAGCGCGGCAGATACGCAGTATTTT. It translates to CSAPRTSAADTQYF.

CDR3 sequence reads: CASSYSRSQGANEQYF. CDR3 bases: TGTGCCAGCAGTTACTCGAGATCTCAGGGGGCCAACGAGCAGTACTTC. The genes are TRBV6-5 and TRBJ2-7, with 8 bases lining up with TRBD1. Germline-derived CDR1 and CDR2 are MNHEY and SVGAGI. The CDR3 runs to 16 residues. The V gene end was trimmed by 0 bases and the J gene end by 5 bases; junction bases not matched to a gene: 9.

The V gene is TRBV7-2, the J gene TRBJ2-3, with D maybe TRBD2 (6 bases). CDR3 length equals 13 residues. From germline, CDR1 is SGHTA and CDR2 FQGNSA. Trimming pared 7 bases from V and 8 bases from J, leaving 16 bases between. This chain's CDR3 is CASNDWSGGTQYF. DNA for the CDR3: TGTGCCAGCAACGATTGGTCCGGGGGTACGCAGTATTTT.

This clonotype showed up just a few times. The gene calls are TRBV7-2 and TRBJ2-7, with 8 bases fitting TRBD2. Losses at the gene ends were 5 bases for V and 3 bases for J; bases not matched to a gene: 12. The germline gives CDR1 SGHTA, CDR2 FQGNSA. This CDR3 has 16 amino acids. The CDR3 loop reads CASSPGKAGGVYEQYF. CDR3 nucleotide sequence: TGTGCCAGCAGCCCCGGTAAGGCGGGAGGAGTCTACGAGCAGTACTTC.

This clonotype was counted at least ten times. The chain recombines TRBV20-1 with TRBJ2-1, with a tentative D call TRBD1 (6 bases). Trimming took off 6 bases at V and 0 bases at J, with 15 bases between the two ends. The CDR3 contains 15 residues. Germline loops: CDR1 DFQATT, CDR2 SNEGSKA (reference sequence). The CDR3 DNA follows: TGCAGTGCGCGGACGACAGGACTCTCCTACAATGAGCAGTTCTTC. This codes for CSARTTGLSYNEQFF.

This clonotype was detected only a few times. The V and J genes are TRBV14 and TRBJ1-3, with D tentatively TRBD1 (5 bases). The germline V and J ends were trimmed by 4 bases and 0 bases, with 13 bases remaining between them. The CDR3 runs to 16 residues. The germline gives CDR1 SGHDN, CDR2 FVKESK. The CDR3 protein is CASSLGTVDSGNTIYF. The CDR3 DNA sequence: TGTGCCAGCAGCCTGGGGACTGTCGACTCTGGAAACACCATATATTTT. The whole variable domain, filled in from reference TRBV14 and TRBJ1-3, reads EAGVTQFPSHSVIEKGQTVTLRCDPISGHDNLYWYRRVMGKEIKFLLHFVKESKQDESGMPNNRFLAERTGGTYSTLKVQPAELEDSGVYFCASSLGTVDSGNTIYFGEGSWLTVV.

The V gene is TRBV28, the J gene TRBJ2-1, with 7 bases aligning to TRBD2. This CDR3 has 15 amino acids. The germline gives CDR1 MDHEN, CDR2 SYDVKM. The trim removed 3 bases at V and 9 bases at J, leaving 11 bases unmatched. For the CDR3, the DNA is TGTGCCAGCAGTTTGGGGGGGAGAGCCCTCGGTGAGCAGTTCTTC. Translation gives CASSLGGRALGEQFF.

The rearrangement joins TRBV4-3 to TRBJ2-1; 9 nucleotides align to TRBD1. Germline CDR1 LGHNA, CDR2 YSLEER. This CDR3 is built from 15 residues. The ends lost 1 base at V and 7 bases at J; junction bases unmatched: 5. Here the CDR3 DNA reads TGCGCCAGCAGCCAAGTTTTAGGGACAGGGAATGAGCAGTTCTTC. Encoded protein: CASSQVLGTGNEQFF.

This clonotype occurred a few times. The chain couples TRBV19 to TRBJ1-2, with D unresolved. CDR3 length: 11 amino acids. Germline V gene lookup returns CDR1 LNHDA and CDR2 SQIVND (reference sequence). The germline V and J ends were trimmed by 2 bases and 6 bases, with 4 bases remaining between them. CDR3 amino acids: CASSIRNGYTF. CDR3 sequence (DNA): TGTGCCAGTAGTATAAGGAATGGCTACACCTTC.

This rearrangement joins TRBV27 to TRBJ2-2; TRBD2 matches 10 bases. This CDR3 is 15 amino acids long. V dropped 6 bases and J dropped 7; count of bases not matched to a gene: 8. Germline V gene sequence: CDR1 MNHEY, CDR2 SMNVEV (reference sequence). In DNA, the CDR3 is TGTGCCAGCAGCCAGAGCGGGAGGGCAATCGGGGAGCTGTTTTTT. Amino acids: CASSQSGRAIGELFF.

This clonotype has just a few counts. V and J are TRBV7-8 and TRBJ1-4, with D unclear. V was pared by 1 base and J by 8 bases, with 11 bases between. Germline CDR1 is SGHVS and CDR2 is FQNEAQ. This CDR3 is built from 14 residues. CDR3 loop: CASSLGPLREKLFF. The CDR3 bases are TGTGCCAGCAGCTTAGGGCCACTGCGGGAAAAACTGTTTTTT. The full variable domain, its missing parts supplied by reference TRBV7-8 and TRBJ1-4, is GAGVSQSPRYKVAKRGQDVALRCDPISGHVSLFWYQQALGQGPEFLTYFQNEAQLDKSGLPSDRFFAERPEGSVSTLKIQRTQQEDSAVYLCASSLGPLREKLFFGSGTQLSVL.

The rearrangement links TRBV19 to TRBJ1-5; D is undetermined. Germline V CDR1 and CDR2: LNHDA, SQIVND (reference sequence). The V and J ends lost 5 bases and 3 bases respectively, with 11 bases between them. This CDR3 is built from 14 residues. CDR3 sequence reads: CASSGLGANQPQHF. The CDR3 DNA reads as TGTGCCAGTAGTGGGCTAGGAGCCAATCAGCCCCAGCATTTT.